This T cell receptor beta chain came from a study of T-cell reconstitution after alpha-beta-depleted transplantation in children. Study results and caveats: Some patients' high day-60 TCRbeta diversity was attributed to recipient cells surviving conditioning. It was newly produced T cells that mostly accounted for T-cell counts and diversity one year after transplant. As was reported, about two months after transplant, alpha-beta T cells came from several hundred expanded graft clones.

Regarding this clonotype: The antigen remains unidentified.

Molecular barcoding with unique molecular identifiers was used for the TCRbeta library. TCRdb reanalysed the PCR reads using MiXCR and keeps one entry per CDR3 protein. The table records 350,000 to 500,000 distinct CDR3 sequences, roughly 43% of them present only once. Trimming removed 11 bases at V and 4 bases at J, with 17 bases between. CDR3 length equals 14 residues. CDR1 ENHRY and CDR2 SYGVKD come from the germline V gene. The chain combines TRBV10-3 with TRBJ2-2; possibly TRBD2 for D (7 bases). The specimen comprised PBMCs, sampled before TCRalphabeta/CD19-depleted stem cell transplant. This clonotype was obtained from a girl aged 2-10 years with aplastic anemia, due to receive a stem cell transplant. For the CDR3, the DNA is TGTGCCGCGGGTCGGGGGGCTGGCACCGGGGAGCTGTTTTTT. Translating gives CAAGRGAGTGELFF.